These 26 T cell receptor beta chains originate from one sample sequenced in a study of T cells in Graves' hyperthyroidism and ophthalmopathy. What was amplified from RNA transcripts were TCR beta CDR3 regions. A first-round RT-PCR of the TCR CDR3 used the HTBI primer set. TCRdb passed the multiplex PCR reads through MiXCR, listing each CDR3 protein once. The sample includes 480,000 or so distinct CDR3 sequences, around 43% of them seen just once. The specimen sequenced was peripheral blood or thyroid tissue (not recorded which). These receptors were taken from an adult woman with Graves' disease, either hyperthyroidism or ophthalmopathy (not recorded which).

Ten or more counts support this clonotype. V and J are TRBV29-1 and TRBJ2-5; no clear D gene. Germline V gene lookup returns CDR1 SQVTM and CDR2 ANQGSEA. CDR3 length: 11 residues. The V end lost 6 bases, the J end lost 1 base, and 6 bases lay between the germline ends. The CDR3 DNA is TGCAGCGTGAGGCCCCAAGAGACCCAGTACTTC. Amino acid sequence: CSVRPQETQYF.

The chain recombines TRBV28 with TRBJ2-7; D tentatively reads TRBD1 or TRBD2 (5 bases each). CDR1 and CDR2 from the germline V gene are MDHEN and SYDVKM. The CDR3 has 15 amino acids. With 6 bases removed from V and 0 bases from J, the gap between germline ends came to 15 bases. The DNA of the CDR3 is TGTGCCAGCAGCGCCGAGGGGCCGAGCTCCTACGAGCAGTACTTC. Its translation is CASSAEGPSSYEQYF.

CDR3 DNA: TGCAGCTTGGAAACCGGGACAGGGGGCGACGGCTACACCTTC. This encodes CSLETGTGGDGYTF. The rearrangement links TRBV29-1 to TRBJ1-2; 12 nucleotides match TRBD1. The junction had 12 bases not matched to a gene; V was cut back by 8 bases and J by 8 bases. This CDR3 contains 14 residues. In germline, CDR1 is SQVTM, CDR2 ANQGSEA.

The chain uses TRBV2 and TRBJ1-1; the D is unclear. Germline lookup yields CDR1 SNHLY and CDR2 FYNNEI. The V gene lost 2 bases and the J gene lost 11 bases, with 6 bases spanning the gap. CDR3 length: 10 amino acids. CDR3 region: CASSEPFAFF. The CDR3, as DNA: TGTGCCAGCAGTGAACCCTTTGCTTTCTTT.

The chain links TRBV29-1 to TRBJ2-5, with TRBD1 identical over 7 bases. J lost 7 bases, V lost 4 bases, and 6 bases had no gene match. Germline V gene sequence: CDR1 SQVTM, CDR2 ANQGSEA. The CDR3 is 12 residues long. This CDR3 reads CSVVDRTGTQYF. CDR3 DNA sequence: TGCAGCGTTGTTGACCGGACAGGGACCCAGTACTTC.

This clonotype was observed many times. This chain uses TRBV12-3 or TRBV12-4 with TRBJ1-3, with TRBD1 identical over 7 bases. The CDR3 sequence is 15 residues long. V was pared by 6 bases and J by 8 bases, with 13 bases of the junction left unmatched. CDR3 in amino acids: CASSRAQGKGDTIYF. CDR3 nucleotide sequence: TGTGCCAGCAGCCGAGCACAGGGGAAGGGGGACACCATATATTTT.

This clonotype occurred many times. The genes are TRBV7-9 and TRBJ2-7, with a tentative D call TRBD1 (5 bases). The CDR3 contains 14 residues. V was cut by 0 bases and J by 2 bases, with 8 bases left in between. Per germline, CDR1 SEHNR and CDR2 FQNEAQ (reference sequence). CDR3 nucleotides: TGTGCCAGCAGCTTAGCCTCGACAGCCTACGAGCAGTACTTC. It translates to CASSLASTAYEQYF.

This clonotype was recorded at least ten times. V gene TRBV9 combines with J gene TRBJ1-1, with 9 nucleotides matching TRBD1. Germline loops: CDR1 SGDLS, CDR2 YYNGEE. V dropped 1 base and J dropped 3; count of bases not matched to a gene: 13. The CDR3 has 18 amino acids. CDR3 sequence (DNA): TGTGCCAGCAGCGTACTAGGACAGGGGTCTCTGGAGTACACTGAAGCTTTCTTT. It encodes CASSVLGQGSLEYTEAFF.

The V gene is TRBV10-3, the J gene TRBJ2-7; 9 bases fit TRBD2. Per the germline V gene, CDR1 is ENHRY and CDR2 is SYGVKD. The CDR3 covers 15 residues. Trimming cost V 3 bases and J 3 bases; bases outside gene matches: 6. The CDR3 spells CAISDPSGGIYEQYF. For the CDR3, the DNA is TGTGCCATCAGTGACCCGAGCGGGGGGATCTACGAGCAGTACTTC.

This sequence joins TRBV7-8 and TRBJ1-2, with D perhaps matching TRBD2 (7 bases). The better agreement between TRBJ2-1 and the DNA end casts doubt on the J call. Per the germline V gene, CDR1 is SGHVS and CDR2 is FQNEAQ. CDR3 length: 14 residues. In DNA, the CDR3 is TGTGCCAGCAGCTTAGGAGGGAGGGGGACGCGGCAGTTCTTC. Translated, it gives CASSLGGRGTRQFF.

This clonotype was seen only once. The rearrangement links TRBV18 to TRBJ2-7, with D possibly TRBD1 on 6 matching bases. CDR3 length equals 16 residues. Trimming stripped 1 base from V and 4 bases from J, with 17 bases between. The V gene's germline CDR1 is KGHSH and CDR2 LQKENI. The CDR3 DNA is TGTGCCAGCTCACCACTCAGGGGACCGAAACCTTACGAGCAGTACTTC. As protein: CASSPLRGPKPYEQYF.

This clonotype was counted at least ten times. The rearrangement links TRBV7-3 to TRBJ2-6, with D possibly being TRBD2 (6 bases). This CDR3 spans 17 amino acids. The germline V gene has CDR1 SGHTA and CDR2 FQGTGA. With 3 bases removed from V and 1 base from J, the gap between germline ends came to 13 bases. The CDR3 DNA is TGTGCCAGCAGCTTTAGCGGACGGGTGTCTGGGGCCAACGTCCTGACTTTC. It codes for CASSFSGRVSGANVLTF. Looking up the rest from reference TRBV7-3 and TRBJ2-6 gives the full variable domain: GAGVSQTPSNKVTEKGKYVELRCDPISGHTALYWYRQSLGQGPEFLIYFQGTGAADDSGLPNDRFFAVRPEGSVSTLKIQRTERGDSAVYLCASSFSGRVSGANVLTFGAGSRLTVL.

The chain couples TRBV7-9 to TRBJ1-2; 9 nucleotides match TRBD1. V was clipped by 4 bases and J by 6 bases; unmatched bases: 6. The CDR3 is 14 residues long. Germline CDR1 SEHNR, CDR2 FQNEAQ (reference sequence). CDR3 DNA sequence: TGTGCCAGCAGCTCCGGGACAGGGTTTCATGGCTACACCTTC. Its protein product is CASSSGTGFHGYTF.

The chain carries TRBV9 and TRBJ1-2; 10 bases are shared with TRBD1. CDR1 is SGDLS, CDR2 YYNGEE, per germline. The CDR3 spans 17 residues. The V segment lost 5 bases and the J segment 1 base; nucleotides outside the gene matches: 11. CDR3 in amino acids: CASSRLKGQGNNYGYTF. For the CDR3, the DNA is TGTGCCAGCAGTAGACTGAAGGGACAGGGGAATAACTATGGCTACACCTTC.

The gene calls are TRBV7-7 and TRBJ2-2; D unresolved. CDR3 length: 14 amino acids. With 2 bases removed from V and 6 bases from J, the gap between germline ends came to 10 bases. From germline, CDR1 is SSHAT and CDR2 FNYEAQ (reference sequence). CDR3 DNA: TGTGCCAGCAGCTTATCAGACGTCGCCGGGGAGCTGTTTTTT. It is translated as CASSLSDVAGELFF.

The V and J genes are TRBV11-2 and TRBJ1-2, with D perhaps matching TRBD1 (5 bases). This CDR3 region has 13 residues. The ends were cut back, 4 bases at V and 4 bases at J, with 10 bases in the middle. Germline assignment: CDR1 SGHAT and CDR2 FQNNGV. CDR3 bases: TGTGCCAGCAGCTACGGGACCCTCTATGGCTACACCTTC. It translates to CASSYGTLYGYTF.

The CDR3 region has the DNA TGTGCCAGCAGCCTTTCCTACAATGAGCAGTTCTTC. Amino acid sequence: CASSLSYNEQFF. The rearrangement joins TRBV7-9 to TRBJ2-1; D unresolved. With 5 bases removed from V and 1 base from J, the gap between germline ends came to 3 bases. The CDR3 sequence is 12 residues long. Germline V gene sequence: CDR1 SEHNR, CDR2 FQNEAQ (reference sequence).

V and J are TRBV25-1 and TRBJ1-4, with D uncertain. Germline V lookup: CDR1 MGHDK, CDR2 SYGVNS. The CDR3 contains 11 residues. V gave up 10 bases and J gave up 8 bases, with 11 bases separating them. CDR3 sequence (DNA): TGTGCCACCGCCGCGGGGGAAAAACTGTTTTTT. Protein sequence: CATAAGEKLFF.

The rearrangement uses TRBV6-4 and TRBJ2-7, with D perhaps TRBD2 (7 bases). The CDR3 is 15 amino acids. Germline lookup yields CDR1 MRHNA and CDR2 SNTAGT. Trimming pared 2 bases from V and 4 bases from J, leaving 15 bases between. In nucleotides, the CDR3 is TGTGCCAGCAGTGACACCGGGGGGCAAGCTTACGAGCAGTACTTC. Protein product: CASSDTGGQAYEQYF.

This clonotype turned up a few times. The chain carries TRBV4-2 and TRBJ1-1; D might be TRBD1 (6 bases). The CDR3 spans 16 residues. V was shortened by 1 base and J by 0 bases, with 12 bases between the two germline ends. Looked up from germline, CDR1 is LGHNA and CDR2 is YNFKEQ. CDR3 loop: CASSQARGIMNTEAFF. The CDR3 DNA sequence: TGTGCCAGCAGCCAAGCCAGGGGTATTATGAACACTGAAGCTTTCTTT.

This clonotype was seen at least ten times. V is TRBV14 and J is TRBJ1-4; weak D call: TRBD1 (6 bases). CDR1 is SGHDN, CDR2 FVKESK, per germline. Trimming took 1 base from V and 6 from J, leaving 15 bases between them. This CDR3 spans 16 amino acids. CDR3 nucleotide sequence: TGTGCCAGCAGCCAAGCAGCAGGGGTTGGAGATGAAAAACTGTTTTTT. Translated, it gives CASSQAAGVGDEKLFF.

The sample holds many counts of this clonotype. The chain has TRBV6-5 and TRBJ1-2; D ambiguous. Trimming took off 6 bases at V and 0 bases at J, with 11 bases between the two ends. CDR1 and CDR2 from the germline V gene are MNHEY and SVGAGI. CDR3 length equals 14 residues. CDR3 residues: CASSRGGANYGYTF. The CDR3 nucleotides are TGTGCCAGCAGCCGTGGAGGAGCTAACTATGGCTACACCTTC.

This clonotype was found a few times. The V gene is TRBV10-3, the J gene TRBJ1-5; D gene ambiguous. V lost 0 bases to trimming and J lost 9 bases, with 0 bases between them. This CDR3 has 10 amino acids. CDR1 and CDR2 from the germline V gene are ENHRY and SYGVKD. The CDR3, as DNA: TGTGCCATCAGTGAGTCGCCCCAGCATTTT. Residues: CAISESPQHF.

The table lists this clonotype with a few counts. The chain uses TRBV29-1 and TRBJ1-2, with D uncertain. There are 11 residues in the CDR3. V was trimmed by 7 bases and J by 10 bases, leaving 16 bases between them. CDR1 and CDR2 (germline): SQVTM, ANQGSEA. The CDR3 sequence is CSAERASYYTF. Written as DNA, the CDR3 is TGCAGCGCCGAGAGGGCCTCCTACTACACCTTC. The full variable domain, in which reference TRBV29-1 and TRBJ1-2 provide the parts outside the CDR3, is SAVISQKPSRDICQRGTSLTIQCQVDSQVTMMFWYRQQPGQSLTLIATANQGSEATYESGFVIDKFPISRPNLTFSTLTVSNMSPEDSSIYLCSAERASYYTFGSGTRLTVV.

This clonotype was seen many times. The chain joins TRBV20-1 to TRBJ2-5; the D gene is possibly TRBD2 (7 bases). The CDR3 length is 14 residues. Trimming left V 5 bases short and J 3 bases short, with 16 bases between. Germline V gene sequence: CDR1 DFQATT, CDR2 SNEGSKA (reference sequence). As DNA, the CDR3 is TGCAGTGCTGATAAGGGGGGAGGGGAAGAGACCCAGTACTTC. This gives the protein CSADKGGGEETQYF.

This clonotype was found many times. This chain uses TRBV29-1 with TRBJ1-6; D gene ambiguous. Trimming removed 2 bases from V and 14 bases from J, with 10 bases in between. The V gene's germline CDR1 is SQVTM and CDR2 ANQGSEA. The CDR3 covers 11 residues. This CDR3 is CSVELFRALHF. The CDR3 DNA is TGCAGCGTTGAACTCTTTAGGGCCCTCCACTTT.